Shown below are 5 T cell receptor beta chains from a single sample sequenced in a study of blood T cell repertoires in COVID-19. The repertoire was sequenced with immunoSEQ multiplex PCR; TCRdb's copy has only in-frame clones and lacks some. This sample has some 250,000 clones, with roughly 89% found just once. Sequenced input: peripheral blood. The receptor source for this set is a man aged 25 to 40 who had recovered from COVID-19.

J is TRBJ2-7 and V is TRBV2; TRBD1 matches at 9 bases. With 7 bases clipped from V and 1 base from J, the junction kept 2 bases outside the gene matches. Germline assignment: CDR1 SNHLY and CDR2 FYNNEI. The CDR3 is made up of 13 amino acids. DNA of the CDR3: TGTGCCAGCATAGACAGGGGGTCCTACGAGCAGTACTTC. Its protein product is CASIDRGSYEQYF.

This chain uses TRBV6-5 with TRBJ2-3; 11 bases align to TRBD1. The CDR3 sequence is 15 residues long. The V segment lost 7 bases and the J segment 0 bases; nucleotides outside the gene matches: 3. Germline CDR1 reads MNHEY; CDR2 reads SVGAGI. This chain's CDR3 is CASTGTGGSTDTQYF. In DNA form, the CDR3 reads TGTGCCAGCACCGGGACAGGGGGGAGCACAGATACGCAGTATTTT.

V is TRBV7-9 and J is TRBJ2-5, with D possibly being TRBD2 (6 bases). The germline V and J ends were trimmed by 2 bases and 5 bases, with 18 bases remaining between them. From germline, CDR1 is SEHNR and CDR2 FQNEAQ (reference sequence). The CDR3 extends over 16 amino acids. The CDR3, as DNA: TGTGCCAGCAGCTTATTAGGCCACGGGGGAGTGGAGACCCAGTACTTC. This translates into CASSLLGHGGVETQYF.

This chain uses TRBV7-6 with TRBJ1-6; unclear D gene. The V gene's germline CDR1 is SGHVS and CDR2 FNYEAQ. V was trimmed by 1 base and J by 0 bases, leaving 7 bases between them. The CDR3 loop spans 16 amino acids. CDR3 amino acids: CASSLELSSYNSPLHF. For the CDR3, the DNA is TGTGCCAGCAGCTTAGAGCTTAGCTCCTATAATTCACCCCTCCACTTT. Together with reference TRBV7-6 and TRBJ1-6, the CDR3 gives the full variable domain: GAGVSQSPRYKVTKRGQDVALRCDPISGHVSLYWYRQALGQGPEFLTYFNYEAQQDKSGLPNDRFSAERPEGSISTLTIQRTEQRDSAMYRCASSLELSSYNSPLHFGNGTRLTVT.

This clone was seen a handful of times. The chain joins TRBV2 to TRBJ2-2; D might be TRBD2 (5 bases). This CDR3 has 13 amino acids. V was shortened by 2 bases and J by 6 bases, with 7 bases between the two germline ends. Germline V gives CDR1 SNHLY, CDR2 FYNNEI. The CDR3 sequence: CASSEREPGELFF. The CDR3 DNA follows: TGTGCCAGCAGTGAAAGGGAGCCCGGGGAGCTGTTTTTT.